The rows below give T cell receptor beta chains drawn from one sample of a study of cytomegalovirus exposure and HLA in healthy donors. Libraries were prepared by immunoSEQ multiplex PCR; TCRdb keeps only in-frame clonotypes and omits some of them. Here the sample spans over 80,000 clones, about three quarters being singletons. Sequencing was carried out using PBMCs. Source of these receptors: a man between 60 and 70 years old in good health and CMV-seropositive. CDR3s include the opening cysteine and the closing phenylalanine or tryptophan. The D gene is left open where the match is weak. Size tells how often a clone was seen (once, few, many) or the class of an expanded clone, and some rows leave it out.

j_call,clone_size,v_call,d_call,cdr3_nt,cdr3_aa
TRBJ2-1,.,TRBV2,TRBD2,TGTGCCAGCAGTGGACGAGGACTGGCGGGAGAGTACAATGAGCAGTTCTTC,CASSGRGLAGEYNEQFF
TRBJ2-1,.,TRBV12-5,TRBD2,TGTGCTAGTGGTTTGGACTTAGCGGGGGGGGCGTTCTTC,CASGLDLAGGAFF
TRBJ2-7,once,TRBV5-4,.,TGTGCCACCCGCCGGGCGGACAGTTACGAGCAGTACTTC,CATRRADSYEQYF
TRBJ2-7,.,TRBV28,.,TGTGCCAGCAGCCCTTTCTACGAGCAGTACTTC,CASSPFYEQYF
TRBJ2-7,.,TRBV19,TRBD1,TGTGCCAGTAGTATAGGGACAGGGGTCGCCTACGAGCAGTACTTC,CASSIGTGVAYEQYF
TRBJ1-5,many,TRBV6-1,.,TGTGCCAGCAGTGGGCAGTTCAATCAGCCCCAGCATTTT,CASSGQFNQPQHF
TRBJ1-1,once,TRBV7-9,TRBD1,TGTTCCAGCAGCTTAGGGCAGGGACAGGGAACGGCTGAAGCTTTCTTT,CSSSLGQGQGTAEAFF
TRBJ1-4,.,TRBV5-1,TRBD1,TGCGCCAGCAGCCGGACAGGCGCTAATGAAAAACTGTTTTTT,CASSRTGANEKLFF
TRBJ2-5,.,TRBV12-5,TRBD1,TGTGCTAGTGGTTTGGTAGGGGGCGGGACCCAGTACTTC,CASGLVGGGTQYF
TRBJ2-5,few,TRBV5-1,TRBD1,TGCGCCAGCAACTCGGACAGGGGGAAAGGAGAGACCCAGTACTTC,CASNSDRGKGETQYF
TRBJ1-1,.,TRBV7-2,TRBD1,TGTGCCAGCAGCCGGGACAGCCTGAACACTGAAGCTTTCTTT,CASSRDSLNTEAFF
TRBJ2-1,.,TRBV10-3,.,TGTGCCATCGGCACCCTTAGCGGAGCCAATGAGCAGTTCTTC,CAIGTLSGANEQFF
TRBJ2-2,.,TRBV7-9,.,TGTGCCATCGAGATGAGGGCCGGGGAGCTGTTTTTT,CAIEMRAGELFF
TRBJ1-6,.,TRBV27,.,TGTGCCAGCAGTTTACAGGTTAATTCACCCCTCCACTTT,CASSLQVNSPLHF
TRBJ2-7,.,TRBV11-3,TRBD1,TGTGCCAGCAGCTTGACAGGGGCCTACGAGCAGTACTTC,CASSLTGAYEQYF
TRBJ2-5,.,TRBV10-1,TRBD1,TGCGCCAGCAGTGCCCGGGACAGTCAAGAGACCCAGTACTTC,CASSARDSQETQYF
TRBJ2-1,.,TRBV12-5,TRBD1,TGTGCTAGTGGCACCGGGACAGGGAAGAACAATGAGCAGTTCTTC,CASGTGTGKNNEQFF